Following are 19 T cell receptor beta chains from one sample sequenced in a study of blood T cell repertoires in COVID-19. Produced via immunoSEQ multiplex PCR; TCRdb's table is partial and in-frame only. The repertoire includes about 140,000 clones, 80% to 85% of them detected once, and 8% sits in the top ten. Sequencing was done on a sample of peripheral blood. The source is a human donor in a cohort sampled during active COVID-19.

CDR3 in DNA: TGTGCCAGCAGTTCTCCGGGTCAAGCTAATGAAGCTTTCTTT. Its protein product is CASSSPGQANEAFF. J is TRBJ1-1 and V is TRBV6-5; no clear D. Trimming left V 4 bases short and J 7 bases short, with 16 bases between. This CDR3 is built from 14 residues. The germline gives CDR1 MNHEY, CDR2 SVGAGI.

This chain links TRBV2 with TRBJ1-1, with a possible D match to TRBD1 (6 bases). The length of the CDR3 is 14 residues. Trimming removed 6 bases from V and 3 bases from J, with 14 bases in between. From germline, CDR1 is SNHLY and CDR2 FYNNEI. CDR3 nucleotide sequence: TGTGCCAGCAGGGGGACGGGGGGGCACACTGAAGCTTTCTTT. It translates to CASRGTGGHTEAFF.

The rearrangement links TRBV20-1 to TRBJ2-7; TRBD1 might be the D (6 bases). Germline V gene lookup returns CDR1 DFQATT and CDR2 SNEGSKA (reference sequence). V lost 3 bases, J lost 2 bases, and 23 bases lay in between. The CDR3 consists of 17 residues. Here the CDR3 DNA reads TGCAGTGCTAGTCACGCGAGGAGGACAGTATCAACCTACGAGCAGTACTTC. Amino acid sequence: CSASHARRTVSTYEQYF.

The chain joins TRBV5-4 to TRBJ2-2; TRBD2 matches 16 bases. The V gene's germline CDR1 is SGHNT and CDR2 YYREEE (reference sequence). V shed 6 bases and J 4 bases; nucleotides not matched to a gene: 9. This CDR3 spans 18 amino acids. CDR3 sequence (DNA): TGTGCCAGCACCCCGGGACTAGCGGGGGGGCGGAGCACCGGGGAGCTGTTTTTT. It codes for CASTPGLAGGRSTGELFF.

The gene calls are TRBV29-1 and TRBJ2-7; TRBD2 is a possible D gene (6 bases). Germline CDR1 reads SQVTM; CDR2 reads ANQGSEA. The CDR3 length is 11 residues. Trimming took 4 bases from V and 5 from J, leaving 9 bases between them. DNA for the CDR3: TGCAGCGTTGCCCCGGGGGACGAGCAGTACTTC. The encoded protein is CSVAPGDEQYF.

CDR3 sequence reads: CASNSDRGRPNEKLFF. CDR3 DNA sequence: TGTGCCAGTAACTCGGACAGGGGGCGGCCTAATGAAAAACTGTTTTTT. This chain connects TRBV19 to TRBJ1-4; 11 bases map to TRBD1. CDR1 is LNHDA and CDR2 is SQIVND in the germline V gene (reference sequence). CDR3 length: 16 residues. Trimming removed 7 bases from V and 3 bases from J; junction bases left unmatched: 7.

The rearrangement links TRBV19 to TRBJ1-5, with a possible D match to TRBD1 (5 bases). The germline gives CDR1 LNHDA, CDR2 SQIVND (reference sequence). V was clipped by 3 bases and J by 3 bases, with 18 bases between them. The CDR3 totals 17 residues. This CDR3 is CASSIAPLTVSNQPQHF. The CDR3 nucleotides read TGTGCCAGTAGTATTGCTCCTTTGACAGTTTCCAATCAGCCCCAGCATTTT. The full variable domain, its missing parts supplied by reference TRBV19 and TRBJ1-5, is DGGITQSPKYLFRKEGQNVTLSCEQNLNHDAMYWYRQDPGQGLRLIYYSQIVNDFQKGDIAEGYSVSREKKESFPLTVTSAQKNPTAFYLCASSIAPLTVSNQPQHFGDGTRLSIL.

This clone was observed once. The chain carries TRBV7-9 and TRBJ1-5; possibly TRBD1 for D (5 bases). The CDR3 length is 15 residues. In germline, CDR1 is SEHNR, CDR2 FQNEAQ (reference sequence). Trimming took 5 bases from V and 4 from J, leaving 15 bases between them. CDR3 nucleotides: TGTGCCAGCAGCCGGGGGAATGGATGGAATCAGCCCCAGCATTTT. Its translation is CASSRGNGWNQPQHF.

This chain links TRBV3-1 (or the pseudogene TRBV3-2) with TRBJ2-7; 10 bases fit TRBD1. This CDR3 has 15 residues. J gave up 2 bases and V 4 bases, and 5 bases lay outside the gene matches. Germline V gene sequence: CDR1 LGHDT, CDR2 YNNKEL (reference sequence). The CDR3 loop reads CASSPTGTGAYEQYF. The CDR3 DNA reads TGTGCCAGCAGCCCCACCGGGACAGGGGCCTACGAGCAGTACTTC.

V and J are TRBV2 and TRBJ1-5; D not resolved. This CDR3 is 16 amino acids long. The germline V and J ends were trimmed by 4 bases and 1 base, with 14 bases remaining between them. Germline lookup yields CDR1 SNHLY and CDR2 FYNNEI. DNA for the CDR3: TGTGCCAGCAGTGGAGACTGGGTAAAGAGCAATCAGCCCCAGCATTTT. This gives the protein CASSGDWVKSNQPQHF.

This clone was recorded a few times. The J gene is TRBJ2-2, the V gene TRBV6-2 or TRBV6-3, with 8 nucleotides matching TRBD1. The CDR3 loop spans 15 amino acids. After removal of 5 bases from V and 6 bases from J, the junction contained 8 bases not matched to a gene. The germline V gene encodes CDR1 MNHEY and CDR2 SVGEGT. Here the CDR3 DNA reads TGTGCCAGCAGTACTAACAGGGGGAAAGCCGGGGAGCTGTTTTTT. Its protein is CASSTNRGKAGELFF.

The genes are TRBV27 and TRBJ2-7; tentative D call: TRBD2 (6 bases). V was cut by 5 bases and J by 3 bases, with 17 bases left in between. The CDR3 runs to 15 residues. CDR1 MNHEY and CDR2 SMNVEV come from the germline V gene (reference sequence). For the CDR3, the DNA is TGTGCCAGCAGTCACTCCTTCGGGGGAGTCTACGAGCAGTACTTC. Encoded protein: CASSHSFGGVYEQYF.

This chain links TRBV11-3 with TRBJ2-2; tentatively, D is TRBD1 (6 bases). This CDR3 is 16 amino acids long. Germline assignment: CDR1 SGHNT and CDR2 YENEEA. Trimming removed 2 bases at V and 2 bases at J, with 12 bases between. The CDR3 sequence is CASSLTGTRNTGELFF. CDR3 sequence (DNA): TGTGCCAGCAGCTTAACCGGGACAAGAAACACCGGGGAGCTGTTTTTT.

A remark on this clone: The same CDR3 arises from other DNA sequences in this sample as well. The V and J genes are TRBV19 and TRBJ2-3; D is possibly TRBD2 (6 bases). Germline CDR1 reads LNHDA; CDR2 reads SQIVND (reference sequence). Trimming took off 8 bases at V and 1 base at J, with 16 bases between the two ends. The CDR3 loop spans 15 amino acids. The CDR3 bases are TGTGCCAGTTCTCACCCCGGGGGTGGCACAGATACGCAGTATTTT. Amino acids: CASSHPGGGTDTQYF.

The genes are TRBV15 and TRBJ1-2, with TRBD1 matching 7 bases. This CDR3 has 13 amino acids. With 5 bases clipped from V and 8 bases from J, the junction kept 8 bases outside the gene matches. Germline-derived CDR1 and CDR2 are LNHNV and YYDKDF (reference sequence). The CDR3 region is CATSDRDSRGYTF. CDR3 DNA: TGTGCCACCAGCGACCGGGACAGCAGAGGCTACACCTTC.

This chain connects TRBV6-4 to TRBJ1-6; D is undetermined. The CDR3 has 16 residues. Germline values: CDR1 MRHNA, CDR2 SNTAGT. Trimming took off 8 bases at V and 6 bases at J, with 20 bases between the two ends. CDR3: CASSAFGQEVNSPLHF. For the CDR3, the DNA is TGTGCCAGCTCAGCCTTTGGGCAGGAGGTTAATTCACCCCTCCACTTT.

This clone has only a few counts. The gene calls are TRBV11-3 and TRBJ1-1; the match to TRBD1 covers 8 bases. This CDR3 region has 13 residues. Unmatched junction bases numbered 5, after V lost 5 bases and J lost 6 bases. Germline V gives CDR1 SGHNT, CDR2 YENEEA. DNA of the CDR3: TGTGCCAGCAGCCCAGGGGGCGAGGCTGAAGCTTTCTTT. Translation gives CASSPGGEAEAFF.

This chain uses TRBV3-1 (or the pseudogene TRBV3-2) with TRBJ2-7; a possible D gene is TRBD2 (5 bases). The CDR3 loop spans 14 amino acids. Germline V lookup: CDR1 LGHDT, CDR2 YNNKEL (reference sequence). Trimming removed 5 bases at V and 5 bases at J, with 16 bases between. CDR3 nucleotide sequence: TGTGCCAGCAGCGCCCAACGTAGAGGGAACGAGCAGTACTTC. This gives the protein CASSAQRRGNEQYF.

CDR3 amino acids: CASNNRGLVSNQPQHF. CDR3 in DNA: TGTGCCAGTAATAACAGGGGGCTAGTGAGCAATCAGCCCCAGCATTTT. The gene calls are TRBV19 and TRBJ1-5; 9 bases align to TRBD1. There are 16 residues in the CDR3. The germline V gene encodes CDR1 LNHDA and CDR2 SQIVND (reference sequence). After removal of 7 bases from V and 1 base from J, the junction contained 8 bases not matched to a gene.